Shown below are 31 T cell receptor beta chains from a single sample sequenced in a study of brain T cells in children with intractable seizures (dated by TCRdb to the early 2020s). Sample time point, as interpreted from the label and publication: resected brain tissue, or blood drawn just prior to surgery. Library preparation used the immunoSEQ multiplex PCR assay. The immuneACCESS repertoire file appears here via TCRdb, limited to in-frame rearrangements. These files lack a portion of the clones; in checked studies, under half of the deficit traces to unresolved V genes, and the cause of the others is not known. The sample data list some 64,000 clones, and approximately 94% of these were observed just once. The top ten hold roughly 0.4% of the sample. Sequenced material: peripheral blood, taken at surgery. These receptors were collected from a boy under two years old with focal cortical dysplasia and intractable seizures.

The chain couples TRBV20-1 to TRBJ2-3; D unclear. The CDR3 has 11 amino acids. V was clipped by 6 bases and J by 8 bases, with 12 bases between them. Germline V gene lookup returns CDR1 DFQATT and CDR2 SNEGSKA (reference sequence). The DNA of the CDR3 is TGCAGTGCAATAGAGGCCGGTACGCAGTATTTT. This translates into CSAIEAGTQYF.

CDR3 nucleotides: TGCGCCAGCAGCGATCCGGGACAGGGGTCCTACGAGCAGTACTTC. Encoded protein: CASSDPGQGSYEQYF. V gene TRBV5-1 combines with J gene TRBJ2-7, with TRBD1 matching 10 bases. Germline values: CDR1 SGHRS, CDR2 YFSETQ. CDR3 length: 15 amino acids. The ends lost 4 bases at V and 1 base at J; junction bases unmatched: 5.

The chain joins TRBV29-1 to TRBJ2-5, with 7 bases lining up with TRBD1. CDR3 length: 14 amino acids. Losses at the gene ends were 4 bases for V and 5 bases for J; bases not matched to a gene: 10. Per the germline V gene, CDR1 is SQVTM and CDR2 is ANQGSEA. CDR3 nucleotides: TGCAGCGTTGTTAGAGGGGGCACCAGGGAGACCCAGTACTTC. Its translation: CSVVRGGTRETQYF. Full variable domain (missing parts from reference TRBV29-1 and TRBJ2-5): SAVISQKPSRDICQRGTSLTIQCQVDSQVTMMFWYRQQPGQSLTLIATANQGSEATYESGFVIDKFPISRPNLTFSTLTVSNMSPEDSSIYLCSVVRGGTRETQYFGPGTRLLVL.

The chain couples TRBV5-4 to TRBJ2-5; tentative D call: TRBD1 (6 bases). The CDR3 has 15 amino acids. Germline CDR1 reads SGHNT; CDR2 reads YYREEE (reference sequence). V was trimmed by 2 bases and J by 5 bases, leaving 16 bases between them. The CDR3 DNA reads TGTGCCAGCAGCTTCAGAGGACAGACTCAGGAGACCCAGTACTTC. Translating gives CASSFRGQTQETQYF.

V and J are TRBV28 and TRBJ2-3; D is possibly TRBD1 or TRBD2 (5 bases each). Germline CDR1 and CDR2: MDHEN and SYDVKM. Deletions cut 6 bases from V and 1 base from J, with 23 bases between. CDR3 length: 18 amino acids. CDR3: CASSRYQLRDAGTDTQYF. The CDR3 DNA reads TGTGCCAGCAGCCGTTACCAACTAAGGGACGCCGGCACAGATACGCAGTATTTT. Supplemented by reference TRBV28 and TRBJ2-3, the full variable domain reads DVKVTQSSRYLVKRTGEKVFLECVQDMDHENMFWYRQDPGLGLRLIYFSYDVKMKEKGDIPEGYSVSREKKERFSLILESASTNQTSMYLCASSRYQLRDAGTDTQYFGPGTRLTVL.

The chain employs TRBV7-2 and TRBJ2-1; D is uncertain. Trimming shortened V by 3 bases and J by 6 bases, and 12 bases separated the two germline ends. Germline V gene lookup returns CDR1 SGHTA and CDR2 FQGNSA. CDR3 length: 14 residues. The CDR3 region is CASSLETDPNEQFF. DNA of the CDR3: TGTGCCAGCAGCTTGGAAACAGACCCCAATGAGCAGTTCTTC.

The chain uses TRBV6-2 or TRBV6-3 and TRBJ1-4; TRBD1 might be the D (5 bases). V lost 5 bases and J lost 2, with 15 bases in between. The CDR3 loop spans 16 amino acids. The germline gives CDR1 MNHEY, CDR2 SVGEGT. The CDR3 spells CASSPRQWRTNEKLFF. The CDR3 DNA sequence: TGTGCCAGCAGTCCCCGACAGTGGCGGACTAATGAAAAACTGTTTTTT.

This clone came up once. CDR3: CASSLAGNRGYTF. The CDR3 DNA sequence: TGTGCCAGCAGCTTAGCTGGGAACAGGGGCTACACCTTC. V usage is TRBV7-9 and J usage is TRBJ1-2; perhaps TRBD1 as D (5 bases). This CDR3 is built from 13 residues. V lost 0 bases and J 8 bases, leaving 10 bases between the germline ends. Germline-derived CDR1 and CDR2 are SEHNR and FQNEAQ (reference sequence).

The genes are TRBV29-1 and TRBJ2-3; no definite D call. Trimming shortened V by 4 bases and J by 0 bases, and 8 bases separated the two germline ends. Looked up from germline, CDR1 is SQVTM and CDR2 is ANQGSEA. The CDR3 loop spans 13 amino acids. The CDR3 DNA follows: TGCAGCGTTGGTGGGGATAGCACAGATACGCAGTATTTT. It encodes CSVGGDSTDTQYF.

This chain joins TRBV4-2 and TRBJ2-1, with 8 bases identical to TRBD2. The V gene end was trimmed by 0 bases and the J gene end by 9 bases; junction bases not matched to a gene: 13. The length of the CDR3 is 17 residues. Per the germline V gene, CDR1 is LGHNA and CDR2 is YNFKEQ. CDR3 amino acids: CASSQDGRGGTSSEQFF. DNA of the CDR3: TGTGCCAGCAGCCAAGATGGACGCGGGGGGACTTCTTCTGAGCAGTTCTTC.

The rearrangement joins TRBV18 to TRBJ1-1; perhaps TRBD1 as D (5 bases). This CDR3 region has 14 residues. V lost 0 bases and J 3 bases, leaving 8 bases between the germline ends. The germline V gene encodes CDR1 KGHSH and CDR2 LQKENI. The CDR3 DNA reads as TGTGCCAGCTCACCACCGGGGGGGGACACTGAAGCTTTCTTT. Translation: CASSPPGGDTEAFF.

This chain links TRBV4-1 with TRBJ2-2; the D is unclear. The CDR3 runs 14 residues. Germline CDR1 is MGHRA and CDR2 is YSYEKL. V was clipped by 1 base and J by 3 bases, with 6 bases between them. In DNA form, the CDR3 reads TGCGCCAGCAGCCAAGTTGCGGACACCGGGGAGCTGTTTTTT. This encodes CASSQVADTGELFF.

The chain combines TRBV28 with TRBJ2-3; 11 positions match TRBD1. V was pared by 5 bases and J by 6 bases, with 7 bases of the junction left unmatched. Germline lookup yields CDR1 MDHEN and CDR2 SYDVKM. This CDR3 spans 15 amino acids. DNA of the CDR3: TGTGCCAGCAGTCCTCGGACAGGGGGCAGGGATACGCAGTATTTT. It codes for CASSPRTGGRDTQYF.

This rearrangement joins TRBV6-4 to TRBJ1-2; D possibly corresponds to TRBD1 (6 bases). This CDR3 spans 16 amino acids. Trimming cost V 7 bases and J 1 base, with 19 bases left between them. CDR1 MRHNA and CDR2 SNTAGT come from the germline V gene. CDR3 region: CASTTIGGLGNYGYTF. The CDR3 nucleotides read TGTGCCAGCACCACAATCGGGGGGCTGGGTAACTATGGCTACACCTTC.

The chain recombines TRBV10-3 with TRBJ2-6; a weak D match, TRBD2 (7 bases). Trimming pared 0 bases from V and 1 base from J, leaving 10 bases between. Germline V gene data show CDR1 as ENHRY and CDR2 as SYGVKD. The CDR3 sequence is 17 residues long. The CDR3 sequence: CAISESGGGSGANVLTF. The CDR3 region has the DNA TGTGCCATCAGTGAGTCGGGAGGGGGATCTGGGGCCAACGTCCTGACTTTC.

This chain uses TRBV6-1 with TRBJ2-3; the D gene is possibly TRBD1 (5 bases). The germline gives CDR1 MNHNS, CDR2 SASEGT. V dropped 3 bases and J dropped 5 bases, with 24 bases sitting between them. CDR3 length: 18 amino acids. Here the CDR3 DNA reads TGTGCCAGCAGTGATCCAGGGTCGCGGCGGAGCTCGGTAGATACGCAGTATTTT. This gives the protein CASSDPGSRRSSVDTQYF.

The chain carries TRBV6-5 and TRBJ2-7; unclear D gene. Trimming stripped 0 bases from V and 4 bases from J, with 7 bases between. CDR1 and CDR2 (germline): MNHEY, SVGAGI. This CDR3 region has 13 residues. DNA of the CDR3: TGTGCCAGCAGTTACTCTAGGCTATACGAGCAGTACTTC. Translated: CASSYSRLYEQYF.

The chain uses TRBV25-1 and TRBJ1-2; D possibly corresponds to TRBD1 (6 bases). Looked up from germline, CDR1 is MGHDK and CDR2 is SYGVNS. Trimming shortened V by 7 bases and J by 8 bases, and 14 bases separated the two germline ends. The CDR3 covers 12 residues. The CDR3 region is CASTRTGTGYTF. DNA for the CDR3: TGTGCCAGCACCCGAACAGGGACCGGCTACACCTTC.

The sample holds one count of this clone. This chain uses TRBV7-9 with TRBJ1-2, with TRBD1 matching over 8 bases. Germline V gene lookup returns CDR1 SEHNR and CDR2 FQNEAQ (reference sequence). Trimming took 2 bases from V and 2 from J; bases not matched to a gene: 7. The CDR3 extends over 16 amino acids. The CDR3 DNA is TGTGCCAGCAGCTTACTTTCCGGGACAGGCAACTATGGCTACACCTTC. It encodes CASSLLSGTGNYGYTF.

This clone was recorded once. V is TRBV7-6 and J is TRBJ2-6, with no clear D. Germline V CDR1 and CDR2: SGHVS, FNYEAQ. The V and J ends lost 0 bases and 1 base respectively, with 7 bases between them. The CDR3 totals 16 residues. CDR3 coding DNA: TGTGCCAGCAGCTTAGCGCGAGCGTCTGGGGCCAACGTCCTGACTTTC. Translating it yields CASSLARASGANVLTF.

The CDR3 DNA follows: TGTGCCAGCAGTTTGGGGTATAGCACTGAAGCTTTCTTT. Translating gives CASSLGYSTEAFF. The chain has TRBV12-3 or TRBV12-4 and TRBJ1-1; no firm D call. The length of the CDR3 is 13 residues. The V end lost 3 bases, the J end lost 4 bases, and 9 bases lay between the germline ends.

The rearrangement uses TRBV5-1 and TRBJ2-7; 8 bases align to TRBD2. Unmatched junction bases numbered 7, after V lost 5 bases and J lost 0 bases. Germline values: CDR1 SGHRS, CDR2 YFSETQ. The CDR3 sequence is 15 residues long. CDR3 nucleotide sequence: TGCGCCAGCAGAGAAAGCGGGGGTAGCTCCTACGAGCAGTACTTC. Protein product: CASRESGGSSYEQYF.

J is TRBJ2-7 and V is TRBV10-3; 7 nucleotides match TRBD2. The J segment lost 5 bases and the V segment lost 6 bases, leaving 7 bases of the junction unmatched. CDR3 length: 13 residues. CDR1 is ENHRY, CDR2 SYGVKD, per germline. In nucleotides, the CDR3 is TGTGCCATCAGAGTGGCGGGAGATCACGAGCAGTACTTC. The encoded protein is CAIRVAGDHEQYF.

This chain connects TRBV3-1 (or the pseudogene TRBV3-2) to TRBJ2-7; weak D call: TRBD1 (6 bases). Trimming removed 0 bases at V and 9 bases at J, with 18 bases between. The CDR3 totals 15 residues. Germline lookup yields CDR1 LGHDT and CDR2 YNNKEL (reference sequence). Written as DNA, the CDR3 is TGTGCCAGCAGCCAAGATTCCAGGGGATGGGTCGGGCAGTACTTC. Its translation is CASSQDSRGWVGQYF.

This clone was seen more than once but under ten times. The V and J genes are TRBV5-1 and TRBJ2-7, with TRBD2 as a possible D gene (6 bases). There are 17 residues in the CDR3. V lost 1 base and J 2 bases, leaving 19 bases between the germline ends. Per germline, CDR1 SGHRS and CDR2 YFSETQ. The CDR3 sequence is CASSLLGGMGLPYEQYF. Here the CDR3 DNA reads TGCGCCAGCAGCTTGCTTGGCGGGATGGGCCTTCCCTACGAGCAGTACTTC.

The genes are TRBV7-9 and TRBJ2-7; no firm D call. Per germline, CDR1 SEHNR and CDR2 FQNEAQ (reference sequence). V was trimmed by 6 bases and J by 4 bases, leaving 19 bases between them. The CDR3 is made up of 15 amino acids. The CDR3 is CASSRAPVARYEQYF. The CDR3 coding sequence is TGTGCCAGCAGTAGAGCCCCGGTGGCCAGGTACGAGCAGTACTTC.

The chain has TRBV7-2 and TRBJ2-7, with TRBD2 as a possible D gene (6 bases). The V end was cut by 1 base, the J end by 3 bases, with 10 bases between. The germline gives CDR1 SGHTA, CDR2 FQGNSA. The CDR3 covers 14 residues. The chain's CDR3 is CASSLGWGGYEQYF. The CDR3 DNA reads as TGTGCCAGCAGCTTAGGATGGGGAGGCTACGAGCAGTACTTC.

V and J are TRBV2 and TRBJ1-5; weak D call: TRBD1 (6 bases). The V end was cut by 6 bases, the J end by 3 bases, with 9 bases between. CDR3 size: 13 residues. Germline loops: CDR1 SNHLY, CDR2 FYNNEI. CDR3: CASRRGLNQPQHF. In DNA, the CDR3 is TGTGCCAGCAGGCGGGGGCTCAATCAGCCCCAGCATTTT. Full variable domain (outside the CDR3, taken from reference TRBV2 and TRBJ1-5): EPEVTQTPSHQVTQMGQEVILRCVPISNHLYFYWYRQILGQKVEFLVSFYNNEISEKSEIFDDQFSVERPDGSNFTLKIRSTKLEDSAMYFCASRRGLNQPQHFGDGTRLSIL.

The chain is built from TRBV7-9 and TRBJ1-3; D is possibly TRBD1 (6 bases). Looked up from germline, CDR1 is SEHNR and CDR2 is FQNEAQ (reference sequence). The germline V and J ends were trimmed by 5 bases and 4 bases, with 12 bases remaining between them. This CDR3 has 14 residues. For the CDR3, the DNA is TGTGCCAGCAGCCCCCTCGGACAGGGAAACACCATATATTTT. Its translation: CASSPLGQGNTIYF.

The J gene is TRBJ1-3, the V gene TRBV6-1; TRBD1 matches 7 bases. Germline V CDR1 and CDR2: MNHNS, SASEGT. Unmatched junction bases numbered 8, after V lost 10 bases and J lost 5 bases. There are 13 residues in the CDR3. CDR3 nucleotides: TGTGCCACCCTAGAGGGGGCTAGAAACACCATATATTTT. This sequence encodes CATLEGARNTIYF.

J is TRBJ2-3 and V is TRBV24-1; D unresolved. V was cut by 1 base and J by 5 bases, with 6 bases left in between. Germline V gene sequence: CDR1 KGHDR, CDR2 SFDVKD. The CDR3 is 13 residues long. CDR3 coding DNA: TGTGCCACCAGTGATTTATGGGTAGATACGCAGTATTTT. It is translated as CATSDLWVDTQYF.